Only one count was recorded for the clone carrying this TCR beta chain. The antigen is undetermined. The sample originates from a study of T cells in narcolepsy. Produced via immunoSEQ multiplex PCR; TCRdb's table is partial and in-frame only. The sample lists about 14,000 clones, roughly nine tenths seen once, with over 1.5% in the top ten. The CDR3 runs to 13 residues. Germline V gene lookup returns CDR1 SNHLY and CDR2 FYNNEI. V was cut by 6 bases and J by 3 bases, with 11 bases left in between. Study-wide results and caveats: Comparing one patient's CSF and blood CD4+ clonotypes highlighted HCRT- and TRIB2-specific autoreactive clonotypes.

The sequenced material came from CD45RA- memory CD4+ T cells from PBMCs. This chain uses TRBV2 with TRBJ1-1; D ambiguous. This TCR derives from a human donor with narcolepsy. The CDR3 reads CASRGFGDTEAFF. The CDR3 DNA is TGTGCCAGCAGAGGTTTCGGGGACACTGAAGCTTTCTTT. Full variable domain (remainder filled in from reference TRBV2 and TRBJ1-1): EPEVTQTPSHQVTQMGQEVILRCVPISNHLYFYWYRQILGQKVEFLVSFYNNEISEKSEIFDDQFSVERPDGSNFTLKIRSTKLEDSAMYFCASRGFGDTEAFFGQGTRLTVV.